This T cell receptor (beta chain) was recorded in a study of beta chain features in type 1 diabetes. The entirety of the isolated RNA underwent reverse transcription, so expressed TCRB transcripts were sequenced. This table comes from immunoSEQ multiplex PCR, and its TCRdb copy is limited to in-frame clones, with some not included. Among roughly 350,000 clones listed, 8% to 10% were seen once. Every donor provided one heparinised blood draw, which averaged about 110 mL. The CDR3 spans 13 residues. Germline CDR1 reads SGHKS; CDR2 reads YYEKEE (reference sequence). Trimming removed 2 bases at V and 5 bases at J, with 10 bases between. Regarding this clone: The target antigen is unknown.

Points from the study as a whole: Researchers report that Type 1 diabetes patients had moderately but significantly shorter TCRB CDR3s across all four CD4+ subsets.

The sequencing input was central memory CD4+ T cells from blood. V is TRBV5-5 and J is TRBJ2-5; unclear D gene. The source of this sequence is a man aged 25-45 years with type 1 diabetes. CDR3 in DNA: TGTGCCAGCAGCTTCGGACCAATGGAGACCCAGTACTTC. It encodes CASSFGPMETQYF.